This entry describes one T cell receptor beta chain. Per the study methods: Researchers report that nucleated cell counts were estimated from reference gene primer amplification. The assay was immunoSEQ multiplex PCR, and TCRdb's table has in-frame clones only and misses some. The V and J calls and clone size are taken from that table; D and trimming were inferred from the DNA. The sample lists around 270,000 clones; about 90% were seen once. This specimen comes from a study of blood T cell repertoires in COVID-19. Across the whole study: Spain, Italy and the United States supplied samples that represented acute and convalescent COVID-19. The cDNA or gDNA used as material had been derived from T cells, B-cell-depleted T cells, or PBMCs.

Germline V gene lookup returns CDR1 SQVTM and CDR2 ANQGSEA. Between the trimmed V and J ends, which lost 0 bases and 4 bases, there was a span of 10 bases. This CDR3 comprises 13 residues. During active infection, Seattle patients enrolled and were then monitored through disease. The chain has TRBV29-1 and TRBJ2-7; D gene unclear. The TCR comes from a person between 18 and 35 years old with COVID-19, enrolled during active disease. The specimen was peripheral blood. CDR3 coding DNA: TGCAGCGTTGAAGATAACAGATTTTACGAGCAGTACTTC. Protein product: CSVEDNRFYEQYF.